These T cell receptor beta chains were read from a single sample in a study of HIV-infected children after antiretroviral therapy interruption. TCRdb re-analysed the 3' RACE reads in MiXCR, keeping a single row per CDR3 protein. This table holds some 38,000 distinct CDR3 sequences, 6.5% found once. Sequences were derived from CD45RA+ CD4+ T cells from PBMCs, pooled from several time points, sampled from a donor given antiretroviral therapy, either interrupted or continuous. The receptors were gathered from a pool of human donors with HIV. CDR3s include the opening cysteine and the closing phenylalanine or tryptophan. The order of the fields is J gene, D gene, V gene, clone size, CDR3 DNA, CDR3 protein. D genes are given only for firm matches. Rows give clone size only sometimes, using once, few, many, or a class for an expanded clone.

TRBJ2-1 | TRBD2 | TRBV4-1 | many | TGCGCCAGCAGCCAACTAGCGGGAGTCGGCAATGAGCAGTTCTTC | CASSQLAGVGNEQFF
TRBJ2-1 | - | TRBV29-1 | many | TGCAGCGTCGCAGCGGCCAATGAGCAGTTCTTC | CSVAAANEQFF
TRBJ2-2 | - | TRBV3-1 | many | TGTGCCAGCAGCCACAGGAGAACCACCGGGGAGCTGTTTTTT | CASSHRRTTGELFF
TRBJ2-6 | - | TRBV6-6 | few | TGTGCCAGCAGCCCCGGACTGCAAAGCTCTGGGGCCAACGTCCTGACTTTC | CASSPGLQSSGANVLTF
TRBJ2-7 | TRBD1 | TRBV29-1 | many | TGCAGCGGGCGGGACAGGGTCATAAACGAGCAGTACTTC | CSGRDRVINEQYF
TRBJ2-4 | - | TRBV25-1 | few | TGTGCCAGCAGTGAATCGATGGCAGACAAAAACATTCAGTACTTC | CASSESMADKNIQYF
TRBJ2-1 | TRBD2 | TRBV3-1 | few | TGTGCCAGCAGCGACGGGGGGGGGTCCTACAATGAGCAGTTCTTC | CASSDGGGSYNEQFF
TRBJ2-3 | TRBD1 | TRBV7-9 | few | TGTGCCAGCAGCCGGACAGGGGGCGCGGATACGCAGTATTTT | CASSRTGGADTQYF
TRBJ2-2 | TRBD1 | TRBV3-1 | many | TGTGCCAGCAGCCAGACGGGACAGGCAGGCAGCGGGGAGCTGTTTTTT | CASSQTGQAGSGELFF
TRBJ1-1 | - | TRBV20-1 | medium-sized | TGTGGTGCTAGGGATCTGGGGACGGACACAGAAGTCTTCTTT | CGARDLGTDTEVFF
TRBJ1-1 | - | TRBV19 | many | TGTGCCAGTAGTACGTGGGGGTACGATGAAGCTTTCTTT | CASSTWGYDEAFF
TRBJ1-5 | - | TRBV9 | - | TGTGCCAGCAGCGTAGTTGGGTCGGATAGCAATCAGCCCCAGCATTTT | CASSVVGSDSNQPQHF
TRBJ2-1 | - | TRBV11-2 | few | TGTGCCAGCACCCGGGACAAGTATTACAATGAGCAGTTCTTC | CASTRDKYYNEQFF
TRBJ1-1 | - | TRBV15 | - | TGTGCCACCAGCAGAGGCACGCTGCGGAAAATGAACACTGAAGCTTTCTTT | CATSRGTLRKMNTEAFF
TRBJ2-7 | - | TRBV27 | - | TGTGCCAGTAGGGGGGTTAGCTTAGGAATTCACGAGCAGTACTTC | CASRGVSLGIHEQYF
TRBJ1-5 | - | TRBV6-4 | many | TGTGCCAGCAGTGCTGCAGGGGGCAATCAGCCCCAGCATTTT | CASSAAGGNQPQHF
TRBJ2-3 | - | TRBV9 | many | TGTGCCAGCAGCGTAGCTGGCGGCACTAGCACAGATACGCAGTATTTT | CASSVAGGTSTDTQYF
TRBJ2-4 | - | TRBV29-1 | many | TGCAGCGTCAAGCCCGTGGGGGCGGCCAAAAACATTCAGTACTTC | CSVKPVGAAKNIQYF
TRBJ2-3 | TRBD2 | TRBV25-1 | many | TGTGCCAGCAGAGGGAAGGGACTAGCCGCAGATACGCAGTATTTT | CASRGKGLAADTQYF
TRBJ2-5 | - | TRBV7-2 | many | TGTGCCAGCAGCCCAAGGTTATACAGGGGGGGACAAGAGACCCAGTACTTC | CASSPRLYRGGQETQYF
TRBJ2-7 | - | TRBV30 | medium-sized | TGTGCCTGGAGTCTCCTGGGGGGCCCTTATGAACAGTACTTC | CAWSLLGGPYEQYF
TRBJ2-7 | TRBD2 | TRBV7-2 | many | TGTGCCAGCAGTCGGGGACTAGCGGGGGGCCAGCCCCCCTACGAGCAGTACTTC | CASSRGLAGGQPPYEQYF
TRBJ1-3 | - | TRBV6-6 | few | TGTGCCAGCGGTGATGCAGGTACGCTCTATTTT | CASGDAGTLYF
TRBJ1-1 | - | TRBV4-3 | many | TGCGCCAGCAGCCAAAACCGGTTTACGTTCCTGAACACTGAAGCTTTCTTT | CASSQNRFTFLNTEAFF
TRBJ2-7 | TRBD1 | TRBV2 | few | TGTGCCAGAGGACAGGGGATAGACGAGCAGTACTTC | CARGQGIDEQYF
TRBJ1-2 | - | TRBV6-5 | many | TGTGCCAGCAGTGACCGACAGCCCGCTAACTATGGCTACACCTTC | CASSDRQPANYGYTF
TRBJ1-5 | - | TRBV5-1 | many | TGCGCCAGCAGCTTGGAAGGCAGCAATCAGCCCCAGCATTTT | CASSLEGSNQPQHF
TRBJ2-7 | TRBD2 | TRBV4-1 | - | TGCGCCAGCAGCCAGACAAGCGGGAGGGCCAACGAGCAGTACTTC | CASSQTSGRANEQYF